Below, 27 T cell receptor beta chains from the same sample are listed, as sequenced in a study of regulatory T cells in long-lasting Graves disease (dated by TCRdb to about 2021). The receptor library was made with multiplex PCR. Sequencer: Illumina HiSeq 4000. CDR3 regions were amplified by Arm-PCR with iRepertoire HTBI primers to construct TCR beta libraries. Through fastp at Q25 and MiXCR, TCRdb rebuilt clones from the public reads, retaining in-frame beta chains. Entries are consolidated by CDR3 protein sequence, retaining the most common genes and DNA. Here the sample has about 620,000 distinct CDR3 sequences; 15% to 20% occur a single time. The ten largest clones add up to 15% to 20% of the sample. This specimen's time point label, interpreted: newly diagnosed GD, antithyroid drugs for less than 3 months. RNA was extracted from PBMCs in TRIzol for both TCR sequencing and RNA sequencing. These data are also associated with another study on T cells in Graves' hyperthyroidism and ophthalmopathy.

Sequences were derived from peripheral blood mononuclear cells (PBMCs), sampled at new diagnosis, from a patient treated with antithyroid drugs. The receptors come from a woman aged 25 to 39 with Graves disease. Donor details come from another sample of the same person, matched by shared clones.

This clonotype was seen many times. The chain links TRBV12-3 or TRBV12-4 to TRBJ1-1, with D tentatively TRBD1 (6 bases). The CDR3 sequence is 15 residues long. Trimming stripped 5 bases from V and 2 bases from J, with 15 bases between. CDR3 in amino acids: CASSPRTVPNTEAFF. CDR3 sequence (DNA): TGTGCCAGCAGTCCCCGGACAGTCCCAAACACTGAAGCTTTCTTT.

DNA of the CDR3: TGTGCCAGCAGCCAAGGACACGGACAGGGGAGCGGTGAGCAGTTCTTC. Translating it yields CASSQGHGQGSGEQFF. The chain recombines TRBV4-2 with TRBJ2-1; 9 positions match TRBD1. The junction had 10 bases not matched to a gene; V was cut back by 1 base and J by 9 bases. The CDR3 length is 16 residues. Germline V gene lookup returns CDR1 LGHNA and CDR2 YNFKEQ.

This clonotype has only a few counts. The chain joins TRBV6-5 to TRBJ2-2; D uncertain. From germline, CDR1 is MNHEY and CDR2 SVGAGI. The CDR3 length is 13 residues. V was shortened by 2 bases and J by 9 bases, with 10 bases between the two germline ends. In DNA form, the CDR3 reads TGTGCCAGCAGTTACGGGGTAGGGAGGGAGCTGTTTTTT. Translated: CASSYGVGRELFF.

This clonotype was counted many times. The chain's CDR3 is CASTAGAYNSPLHF. CDR3 DNA: TGTGCCAGCACCGCAGGGGCCTATAATTCACCCCTCCACTTT. The rearrangement joins TRBV7-9 to TRBJ1-6, with a possible D match to TRBD1 (6 bases). V lost 7 bases and J 2 bases, leaving 9 bases between the germline ends. The CDR3 extends over 14 amino acids. The germline V gene encodes CDR1 SEHNR and CDR2 FQNEAQ (reference sequence).

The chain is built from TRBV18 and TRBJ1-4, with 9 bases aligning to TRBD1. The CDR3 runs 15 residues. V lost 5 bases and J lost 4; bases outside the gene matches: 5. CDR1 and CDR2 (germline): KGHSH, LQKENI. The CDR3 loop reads CASSAGTGLNEKLFF. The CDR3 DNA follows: TGTGCCAGCTCAGCCGGGACAGGGCTTAATGAAAAACTGTTTTTT.

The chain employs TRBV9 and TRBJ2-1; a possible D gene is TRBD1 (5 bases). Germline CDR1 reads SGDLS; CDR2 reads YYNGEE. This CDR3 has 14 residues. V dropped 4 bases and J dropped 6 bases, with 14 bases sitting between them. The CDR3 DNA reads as TGTGCCAGCAGCTTAGAACAGGTAGGCAATGAGCAGTTCTTC. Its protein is CASSLEQVGNEQFF.

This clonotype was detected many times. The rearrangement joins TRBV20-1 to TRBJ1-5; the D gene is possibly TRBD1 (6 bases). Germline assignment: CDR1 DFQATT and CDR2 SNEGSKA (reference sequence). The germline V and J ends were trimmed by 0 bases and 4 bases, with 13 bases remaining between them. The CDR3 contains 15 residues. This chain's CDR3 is CSAREGARPNQPQHF. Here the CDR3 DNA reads TGCAGTGCTAGAGAGGGGGCCAGGCCTAATCAGCCCCAGCATTTT.

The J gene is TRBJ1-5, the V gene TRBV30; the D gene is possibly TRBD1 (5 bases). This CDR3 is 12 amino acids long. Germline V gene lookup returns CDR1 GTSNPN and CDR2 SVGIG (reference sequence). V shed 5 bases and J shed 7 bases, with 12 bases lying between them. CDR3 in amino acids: CAWDERGQPQHF. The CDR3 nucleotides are TGTGCCTGGGACGAAAGGGGCCAGCCCCAGCATTTT.

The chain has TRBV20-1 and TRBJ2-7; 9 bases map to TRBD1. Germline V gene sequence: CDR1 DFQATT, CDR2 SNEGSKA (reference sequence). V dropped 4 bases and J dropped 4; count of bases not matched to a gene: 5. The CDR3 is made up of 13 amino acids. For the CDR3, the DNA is TGCAGTGCTACCGGGACAGGGTATTACGAGCAGTACTTC. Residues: CSATGTGYYEQYF.

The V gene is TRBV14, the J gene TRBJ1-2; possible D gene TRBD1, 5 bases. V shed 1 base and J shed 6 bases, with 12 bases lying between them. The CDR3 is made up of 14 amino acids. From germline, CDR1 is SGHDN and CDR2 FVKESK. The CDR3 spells CASSQVAGGNGYTF. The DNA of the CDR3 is TGTGCCAGCAGCCAAGTCGCCGGGGGTAATGGCTACACCTTC.

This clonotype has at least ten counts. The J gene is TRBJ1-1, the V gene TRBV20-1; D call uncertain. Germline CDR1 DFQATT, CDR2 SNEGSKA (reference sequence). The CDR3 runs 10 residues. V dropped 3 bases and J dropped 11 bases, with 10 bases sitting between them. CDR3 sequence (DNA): TGCAGTGCTAGTCCGGCGAAGGCTTTCTTT. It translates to CSASPAKAFF.

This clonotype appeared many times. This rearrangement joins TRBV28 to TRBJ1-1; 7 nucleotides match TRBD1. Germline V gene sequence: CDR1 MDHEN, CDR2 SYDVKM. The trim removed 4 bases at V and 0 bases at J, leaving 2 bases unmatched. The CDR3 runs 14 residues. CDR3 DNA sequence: TGTGCCAGCAGTTACACAGGGGTGAACACTGAAGCTTTCTTT. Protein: CASSYTGVNTEAFF.

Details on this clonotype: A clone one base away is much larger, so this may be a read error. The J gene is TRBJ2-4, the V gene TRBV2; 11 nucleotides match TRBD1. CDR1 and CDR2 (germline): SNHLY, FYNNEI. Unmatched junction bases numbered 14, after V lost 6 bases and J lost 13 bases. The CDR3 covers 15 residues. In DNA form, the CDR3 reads TGTGCCAGCAGAGGGCGGGACAGGGGGTTCTACAAGCAGTACTTC. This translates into CASRGRDRGFYKQYF.

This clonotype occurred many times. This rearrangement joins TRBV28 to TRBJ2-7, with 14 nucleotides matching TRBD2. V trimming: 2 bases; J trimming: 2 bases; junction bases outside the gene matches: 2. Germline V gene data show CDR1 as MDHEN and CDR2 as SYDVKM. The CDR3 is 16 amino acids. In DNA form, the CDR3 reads TGTGCCAGCAGTTTACCGGGACTAGCGGGAGCCTACGAGCAGTACTTC. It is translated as CASSLPGLAGAYEQYF.

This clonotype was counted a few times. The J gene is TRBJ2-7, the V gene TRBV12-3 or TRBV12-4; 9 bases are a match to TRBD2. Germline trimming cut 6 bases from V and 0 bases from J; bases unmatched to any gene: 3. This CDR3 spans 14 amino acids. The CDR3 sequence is CASRRAGGSYEQYF. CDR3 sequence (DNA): TGTGCCAGCAGAAGAGCGGGGGGCTCCTACGAGCAGTACTTC.

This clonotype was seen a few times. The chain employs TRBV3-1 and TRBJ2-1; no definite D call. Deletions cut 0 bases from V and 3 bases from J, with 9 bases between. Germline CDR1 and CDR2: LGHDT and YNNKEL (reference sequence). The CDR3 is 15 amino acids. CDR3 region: CASSQDQPGYNEQFF. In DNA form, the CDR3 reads TGTGCCAGCAGCCAAGATCAGCCAGGCTACAATGAGCAGTTCTTC.

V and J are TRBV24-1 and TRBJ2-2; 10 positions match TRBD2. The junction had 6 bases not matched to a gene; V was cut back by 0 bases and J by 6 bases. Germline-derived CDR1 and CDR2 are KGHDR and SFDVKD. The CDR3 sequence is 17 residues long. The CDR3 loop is CATSDLHGTSEAGELFF. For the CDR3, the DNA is TGTGCCACCAGTGATTTGCACGGGACTAGCGAGGCCGGGGAGCTGTTTTTT.

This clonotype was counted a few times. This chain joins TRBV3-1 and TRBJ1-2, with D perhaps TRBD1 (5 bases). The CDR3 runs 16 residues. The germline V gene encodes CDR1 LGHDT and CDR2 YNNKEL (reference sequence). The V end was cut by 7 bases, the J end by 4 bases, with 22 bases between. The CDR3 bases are TGTGCCAGCACCGGCGGGCACGGAGGGGCAGGCTATGGCTACACCTTC. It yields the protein CASTGGHGGAGYGYTF.

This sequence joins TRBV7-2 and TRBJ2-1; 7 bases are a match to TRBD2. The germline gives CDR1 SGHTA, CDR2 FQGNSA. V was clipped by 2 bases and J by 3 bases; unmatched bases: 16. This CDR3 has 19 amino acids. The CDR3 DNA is TGTGCCAGCAGCTTATCGTTTGTCGGGAGGACCCGAATCTACAATGAGCAGTTCTTC. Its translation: CASSLSFVGRTRIYNEQFF.

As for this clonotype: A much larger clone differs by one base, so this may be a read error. For the CDR3, the DNA is TGTGCCAGTAGTATAGATCGGGTGATGAACACTGGAGCTTTCTTT. Translating it yields CASSIDRVMNTGAFF. This sequence joins TRBV19 and TRBJ1-1, with D unclear. This CDR3 is 15 amino acids long. Germline V gene sequence: CDR1 LNHDA, CDR2 SQIVND (reference sequence).

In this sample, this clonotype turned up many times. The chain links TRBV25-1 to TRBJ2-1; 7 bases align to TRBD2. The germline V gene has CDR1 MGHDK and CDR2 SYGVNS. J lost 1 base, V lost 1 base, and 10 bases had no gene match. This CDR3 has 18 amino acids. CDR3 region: CASSESTVPAGSYNEQFF. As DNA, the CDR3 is TGTGCCAGCAGTGAATCCACGGTTCCAGCGGGATCCTACAATGAGCAGTTCTTC.

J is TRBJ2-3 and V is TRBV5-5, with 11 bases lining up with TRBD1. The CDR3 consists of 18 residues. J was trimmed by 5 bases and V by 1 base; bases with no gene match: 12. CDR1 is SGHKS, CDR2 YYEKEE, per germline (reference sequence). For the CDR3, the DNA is TGTGCCAGCAGCTTGAAGGACAGGGGGCCAAAATTCCAAGATACGCAGTATTTT. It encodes CASSLKDRGPKFQDTQYF.

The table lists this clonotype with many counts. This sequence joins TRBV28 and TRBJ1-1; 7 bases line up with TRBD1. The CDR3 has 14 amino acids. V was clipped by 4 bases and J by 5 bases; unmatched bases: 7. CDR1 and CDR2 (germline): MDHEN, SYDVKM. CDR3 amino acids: CASSSPGQKTEAFF. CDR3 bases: TGTGCCAGCAGTTCACCGGGACAGAAGACTGAAGCTTTCTTT.

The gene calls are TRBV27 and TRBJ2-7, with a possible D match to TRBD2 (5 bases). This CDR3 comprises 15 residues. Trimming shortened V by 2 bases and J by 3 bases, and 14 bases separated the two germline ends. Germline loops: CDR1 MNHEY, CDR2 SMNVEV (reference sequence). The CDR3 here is CASSLTGSRHYEQYF. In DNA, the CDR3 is TGTGCCAGCAGTTTAACGGGGAGCCGACACTACGAGCAGTACTTC.

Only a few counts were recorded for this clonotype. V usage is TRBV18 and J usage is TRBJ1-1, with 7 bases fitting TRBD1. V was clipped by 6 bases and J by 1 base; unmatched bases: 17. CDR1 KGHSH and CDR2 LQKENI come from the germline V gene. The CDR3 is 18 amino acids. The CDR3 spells CASSHRQGSVRGNTEAFF. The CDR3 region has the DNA TGTGCCAGCTCCCACCGACAGGGTAGCGTTAGAGGGAACACTGAAGCTTTCTTT.

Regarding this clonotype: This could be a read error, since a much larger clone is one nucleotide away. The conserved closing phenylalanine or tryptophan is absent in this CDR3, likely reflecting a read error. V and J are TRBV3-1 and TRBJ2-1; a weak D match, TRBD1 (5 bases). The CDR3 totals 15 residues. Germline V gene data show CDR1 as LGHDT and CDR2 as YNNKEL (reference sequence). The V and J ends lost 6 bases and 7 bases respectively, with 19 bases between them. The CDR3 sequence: CASSPRRGTLNEQFY. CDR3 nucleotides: TGTGCCAGCAGTCCCCGAAGGGGTACGTTGAATGAGCAGTTCTAC.

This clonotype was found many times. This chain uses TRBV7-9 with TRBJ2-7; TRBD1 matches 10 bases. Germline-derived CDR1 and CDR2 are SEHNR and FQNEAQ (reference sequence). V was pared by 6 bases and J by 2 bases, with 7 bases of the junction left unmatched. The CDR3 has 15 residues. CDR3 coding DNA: TGTGCCAGCAGTCTCGGGACAGGGGCGACCTACGAGCAGTACTTC. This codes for CASSLGTGATYEQYF.